Below are 10 T cell receptor beta chains sequenced from a single sample in a study of graft-versus-host responses after intestinal transplantation. Profiling relied on immunoSEQ multiplex PCR, and the TCRdb table lists in-frame clones only, not all of them. The table shows some 86,000 clones, with 75% to 95% occurring only once. Which antigens these TCRs recognize remains unknown. The sample here was unstimulated CD8+ T cells sorted from spleen or lymph node cells, taken before intestinal transplant. All receptors come from a human donor who received an intestinal transplant.

The rearrangement uses TRBV4-1 and TRBJ2-7, with 10 bases identical to TRBD2. The CDR3 extends over 17 amino acids. CDR1 and CDR2 (germline): MGHRA, YSYEKL. With V trimmed by 2 bases and J by 4 bases, 11 bases remained unmatched. CDR3 in DNA: TGCGCCAGCAGCCAATACCCCCCGGGACTAGCGCTATACGAGCAGTACTTC. This encodes CASSQYPPGLALYEQYF.

This rearrangement joins TRBV2 to TRBJ2-5; a weak D match, TRBD2 (5 bases). CDR3 length: 14 amino acids. Germline V gene sequence: CDR1 SNHLY, CDR2 FYNNEI. V was cut by 2 bases and J by 2 bases, with 9 bases left in between. CDR3 DNA sequence: TGTGCCAGCAGTGAATCCGGGGTGCAAGAGACCCAGTACTTC. This gives the protein CASSESGVQETQYF.

The chain recombines TRBV5-1 with TRBJ2-7; 10 bases map to TRBD1. The V and J ends lost 1 base and 4 bases, in that order; junction bases with no gene match: 2. The germline V gene encodes CDR1 SGHRS and CDR2 YFSETQ. The CDR3 extends over 14 amino acids. The CDR3 here is CASSLWTGGYEQYF. The DNA for the CDR3 is TGCGCCAGCAGCTTGTGGACAGGGGGTTACGAGCAGTACTTC.

The chain couples TRBV27 to TRBJ1-2; TRBD1 matches 7 bases. The CDR3 totals 14 residues. In germline, CDR1 is MNHEY, CDR2 SMNVEV (reference sequence). The ends lost 3 bases at V and 8 bases at J; junction bases unmatched: 9. CDR3 DNA: TGTGCCAGCAGTTTCGACACAGGGGAACGAGGCTACACCTTC. Protein: CASSFDTGERGYTF.

The chain joins TRBV7-6 to TRBJ1-3, with 8 bases matching TRBD1. V shed 1 base and J 5 bases; nucleotides not matched to a gene: 4. The CDR3 is made up of 15 amino acids. The germline gives CDR1 SGHVS, CDR2 FNYEAQ. This chain's CDR3 is CASSLDRGGRNTIYF. CDR3 coding DNA: TGTGCCAGCAGCTTAGACAGGGGGGGACGAAACACCATATATTTT.

CDR3 protein: CASSRLAGDTGELFF. For the CDR3, the DNA is TGTGCCAGCAGTAGACTAGCGGGAGACACCGGGGAGCTGTTTTTT. The chain links TRBV2 to TRBJ2-2, with 12 bases fitting TRBD2. The CDR3 contains 15 residues. CDR1 and CDR2 (germline): SNHLY, FYNNEI. With V trimmed by 5 bases and J by 3 bases, 1 base remained unmatched.

The J gene is TRBJ1-5, the V gene TRBV27, with no clear D. CDR1 and CDR2 from the germline V gene are MNHEY and SMNVEV (reference sequence). This CDR3 region has 14 residues. V was cut by 6 bases and J by 7 bases, with 16 bases left in between. The CDR3 region is CASRASGFRQPQHF. In DNA form, the CDR3 reads TGTGCCAGCAGGGCGTCGGGGTTCAGGCAGCCCCAGCATTTT.

The rearrangement links TRBV27 to TRBJ2-1; 9 bases agree with TRBD1. Germline V lookup: CDR1 MNHEY, CDR2 SMNVEV (reference sequence). CDR3 length: 15 amino acids. V shed 6 bases, J shed 4 bases, and the junction held 7 bases outside the gene matches. The CDR3 DNA sequence: TGTGCCAGCAGGGTGGGACAGGGCCTATACAATGAGCAGTTCTTC. Encoded protein: CASRVGQGLYNEQFF.

V and J are TRBV9 and TRBJ2-1; possible D gene TRBD2, 6 bases. Germline V lookup: CDR1 SGDLS, CDR2 YYNGEE. The V end lost 3 bases, the J end lost 0 bases, and 16 bases lay between the germline ends. The CDR3 runs to 17 residues. The chain's CDR3 is CASSADFLTSSYNEQFF. The CDR3 nucleotides are TGTGCCAGCAGCGCCGACTTCCTGACTAGCTCCTACAATGAGCAGTTCTTC.

The chain uses TRBV5-5 and TRBJ1-4, with D hard to call. The CDR3 runs 13 residues. V lost 5 bases to trimming and J lost 8 bases, with 13 bases between them. Per germline, CDR1 SGHKS and CDR2 YYEKEE (reference sequence). CDR3 coding DNA: TGTGCCAGCAGAGTCGGGAGGTCGGAAAAACTGTTTTTT. Translating gives CASRVGRSEKLFF.